This T cell receptor (beta chain) was identified during a study of technical replicates of blood from a few donors. TCRdb keeps only in-frame clones here, not all; method: immunoSEQ multiplex PCR. The sample has over 25,000 clones, over 85% seen once. V was pared by 6 bases and J by 5 bases, with 17 bases between. Germline lookup yields CDR1 SNHLY and CDR2 FYNNEI. This CDR3 contains 16 residues. This TCR came from a human donor in good health. Some clones in this sample may be carry-over from other donors' samples. Sequencing used PBMCs. The V gene is TRBV2, the J gene TRBJ1-6; D might be TRBD1 (6 bases). Here the CDR3 DNA reads TGTGCCAGCAGCTCCCAGGGGAGCGATAATAATTCACCCCTCCACTTT. Protein product: CASSSQGSDNNSPLHF.